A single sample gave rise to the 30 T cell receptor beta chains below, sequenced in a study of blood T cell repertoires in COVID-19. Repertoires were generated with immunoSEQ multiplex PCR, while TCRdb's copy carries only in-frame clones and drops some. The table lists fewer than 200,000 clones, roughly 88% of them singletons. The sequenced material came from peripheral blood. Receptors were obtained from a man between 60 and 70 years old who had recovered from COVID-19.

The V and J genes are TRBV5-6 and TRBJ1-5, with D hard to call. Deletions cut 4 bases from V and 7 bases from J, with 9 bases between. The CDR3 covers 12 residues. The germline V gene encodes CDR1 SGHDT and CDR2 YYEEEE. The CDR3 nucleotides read TGTGCCAGCAGCCTCTTTGAGCAGCCCCAGCATTTT. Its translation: CASSLFEQPQHF.

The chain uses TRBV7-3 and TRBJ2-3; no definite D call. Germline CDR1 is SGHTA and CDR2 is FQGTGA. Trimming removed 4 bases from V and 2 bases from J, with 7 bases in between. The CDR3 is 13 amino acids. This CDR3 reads CASSSYITDTQYF. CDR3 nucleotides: TGTGCCAGCAGCTCCTATATCACAGATACGCAGTATTTT.

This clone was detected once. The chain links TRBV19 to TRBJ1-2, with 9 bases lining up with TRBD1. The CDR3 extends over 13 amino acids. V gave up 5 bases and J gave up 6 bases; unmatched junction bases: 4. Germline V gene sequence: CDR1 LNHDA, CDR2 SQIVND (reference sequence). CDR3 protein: CASSDRGVDGYTF. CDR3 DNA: TGTGCCAGTAGTGACAGGGGGGTAGATGGCTACACCTTC.

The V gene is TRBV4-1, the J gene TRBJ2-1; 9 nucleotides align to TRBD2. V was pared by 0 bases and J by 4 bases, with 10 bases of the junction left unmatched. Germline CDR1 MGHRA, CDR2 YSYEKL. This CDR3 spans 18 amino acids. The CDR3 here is CASSQDRAVAGVYNEQFF. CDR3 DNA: TGCGCCAGCAGCCAAGATCGGGCGGTAGCGGGAGTTTACAATGAGCAGTTCTTC.

The CDR3 here is CASSSGETENTGELFF. The CDR3 nucleotides read TGTGCCAGCAGTTCCGGAGAGACAGAGAACACCGGGGAGCTGTTTTTT. The V call is TRBV5-4, the J call TRBJ2-2; weak D call: TRBD1 (5 bases). Between the trimmed V and J ends, which lost 5 bases and 1 base, there was a span of 15 bases. The CDR3 length is 16 residues. CDR1 SGHNT and CDR2 YYREEE come from the germline V gene (reference sequence).

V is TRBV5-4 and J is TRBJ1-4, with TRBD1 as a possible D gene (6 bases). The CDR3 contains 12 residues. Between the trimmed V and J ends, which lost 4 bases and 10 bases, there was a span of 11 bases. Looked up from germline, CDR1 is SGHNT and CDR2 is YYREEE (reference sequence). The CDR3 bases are TGTGCCAGCAGCCCGGACAGCCGAAAACTGTTTTTT. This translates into CASSPDSRKLFF. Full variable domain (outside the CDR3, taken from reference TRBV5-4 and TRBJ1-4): ETGVTQSPTHLIKTRGQQVTLRCSSQSGHNTVSWYQQALGQGPQFIFQYYREEENGRGNFPPRFSGLQFPNYSSELNVNALELDDSALYLCASSPDSRKLFFGSGTQLSVL.

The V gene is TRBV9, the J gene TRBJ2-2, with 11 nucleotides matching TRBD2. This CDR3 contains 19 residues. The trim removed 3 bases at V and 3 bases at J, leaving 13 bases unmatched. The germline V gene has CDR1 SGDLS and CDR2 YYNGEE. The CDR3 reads CASSDPSASGGTHTGELFF. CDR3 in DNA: TGTGCCAGCAGCGACCCGAGCGCTAGCGGGGGGACTCACACCGGGGAGCTGTTTTTT.

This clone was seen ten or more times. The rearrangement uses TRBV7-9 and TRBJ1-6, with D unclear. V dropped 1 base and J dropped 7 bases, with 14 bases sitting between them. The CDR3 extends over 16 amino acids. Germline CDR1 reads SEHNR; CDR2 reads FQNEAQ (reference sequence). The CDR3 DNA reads TGTGCCAGCAGCTTAGTTAGTTACAGCCCCAATTCACCCCTCCACTTT. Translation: CASSLVSYSPNSPLHF.

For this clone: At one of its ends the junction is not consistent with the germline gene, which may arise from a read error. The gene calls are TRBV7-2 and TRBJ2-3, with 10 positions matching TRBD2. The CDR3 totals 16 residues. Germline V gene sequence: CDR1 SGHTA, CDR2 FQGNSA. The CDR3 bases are TGTGCCGGCAGCGGGGGGGCCGGGAGTGGCACAGATACGCAGTATTTT. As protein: CAGSGGAGSGTDTQYF.

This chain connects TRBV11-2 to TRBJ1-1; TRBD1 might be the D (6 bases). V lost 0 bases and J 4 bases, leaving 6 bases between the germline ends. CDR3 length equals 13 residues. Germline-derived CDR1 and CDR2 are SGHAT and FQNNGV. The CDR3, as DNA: TGTGCCAGCAGCTTAGAACAGGGCACTGAAGCTTTCTTT. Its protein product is CASSLEQGTEAFF.

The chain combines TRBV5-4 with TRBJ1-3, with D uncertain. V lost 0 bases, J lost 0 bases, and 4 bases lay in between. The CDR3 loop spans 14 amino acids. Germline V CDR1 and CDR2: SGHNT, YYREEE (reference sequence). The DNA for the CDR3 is TGTGCCAGCAGCTTGGGAGACTCTGGAAACACCATATATTTT. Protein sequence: CASSLGDSGNTIYF.

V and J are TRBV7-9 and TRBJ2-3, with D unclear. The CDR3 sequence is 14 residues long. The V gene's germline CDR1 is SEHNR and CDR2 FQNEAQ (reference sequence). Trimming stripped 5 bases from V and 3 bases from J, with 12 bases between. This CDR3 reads CASSPQVATDTQYF. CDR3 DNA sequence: TGTGCCAGCAGCCCCCAGGTGGCAACAGATACGCAGTATTTT.

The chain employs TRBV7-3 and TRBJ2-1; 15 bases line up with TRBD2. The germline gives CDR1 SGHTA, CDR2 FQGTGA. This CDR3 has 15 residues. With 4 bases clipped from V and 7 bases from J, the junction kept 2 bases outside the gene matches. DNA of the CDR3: TGTGCCAGCAGCTCGGGACTAGCGGGGGGAAATGAGCAGTTCTTC. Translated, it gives CASSSGLAGGNEQFF.

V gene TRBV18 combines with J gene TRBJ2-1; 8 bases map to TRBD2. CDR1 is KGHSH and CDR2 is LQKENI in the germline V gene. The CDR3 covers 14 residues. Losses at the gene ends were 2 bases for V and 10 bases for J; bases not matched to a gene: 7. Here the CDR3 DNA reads TGTGCCAGCTCACCAGGGACTAGGGTAGGGGAGCAGTTCTTC. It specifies CASSPGTRVGEQFF.

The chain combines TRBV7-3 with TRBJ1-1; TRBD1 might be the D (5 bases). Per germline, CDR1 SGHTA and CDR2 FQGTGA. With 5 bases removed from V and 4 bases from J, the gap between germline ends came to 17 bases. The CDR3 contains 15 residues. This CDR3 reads CASSPREGLGTEAFF. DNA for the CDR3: TGTGCCAGCAGCCCTAGGGAGGGGCTCGGCACTGAAGCTTTCTTT.

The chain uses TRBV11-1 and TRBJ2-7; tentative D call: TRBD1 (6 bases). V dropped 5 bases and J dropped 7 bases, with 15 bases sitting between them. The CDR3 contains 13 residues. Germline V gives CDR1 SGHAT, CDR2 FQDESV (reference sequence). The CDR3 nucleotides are TGTGCCAGCAGCGTCACTCAGGGGAGAGAGCAGTACTTC. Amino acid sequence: CASSVTQGREQYF. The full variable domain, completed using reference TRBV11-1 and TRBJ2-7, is EAEVAQSPRYKITEKSQAVAFWCDPISGHATLYWYRQILGQGPELLVQFQDESVVDDSQLPKDRFSAERLKGVDSTLKIQPAELGDSAMYLCASSVTQGREQYFGPGTRLTVT.

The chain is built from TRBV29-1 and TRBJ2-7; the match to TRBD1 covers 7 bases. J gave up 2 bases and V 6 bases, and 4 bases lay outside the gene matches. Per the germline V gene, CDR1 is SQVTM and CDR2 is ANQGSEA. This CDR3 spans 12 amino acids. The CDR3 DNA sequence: TGCAGCGTCGCCGGGACAGCCTACGAGCAGTACTTC. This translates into CSVAGTAYEQYF.

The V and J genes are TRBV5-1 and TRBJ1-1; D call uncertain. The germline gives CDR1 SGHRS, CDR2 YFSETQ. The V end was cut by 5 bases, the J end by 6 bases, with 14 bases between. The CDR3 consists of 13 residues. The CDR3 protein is CASSRETYSEAFF. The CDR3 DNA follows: TGCGCCAGCAGTCGGGAAACGTACTCTGAAGCTTTCTTT.

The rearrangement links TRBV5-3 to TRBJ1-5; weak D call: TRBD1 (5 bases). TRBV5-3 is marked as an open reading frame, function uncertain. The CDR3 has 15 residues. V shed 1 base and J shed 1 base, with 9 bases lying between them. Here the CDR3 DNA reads TGTGCCAGAAGCTTGCCGACAGCGAGCAATCAGCCCCAGCATTTT. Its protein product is CARSLPTASNQPQHF.

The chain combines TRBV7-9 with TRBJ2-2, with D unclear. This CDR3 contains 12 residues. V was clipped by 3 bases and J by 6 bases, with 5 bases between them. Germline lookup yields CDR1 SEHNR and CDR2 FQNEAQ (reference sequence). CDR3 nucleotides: TGTGCCAGCAGCTTTCTTCCCGGGGAGCTGTTTTTT. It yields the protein CASSFLPGELFF.

The CDR3 reads CASSQSFTGPSEKLFF. CDR3 nucleotides: TGCGCCAGCAGCCAATCTTTTACAGGGCCCTCCGAAAAACTGTTTTTT. The V call is TRBV4-3, the J call TRBJ1-4; TRBD1 is a possible D gene (6 bases). Germline assignment: CDR1 LGHNA and CDR2 YSLEER. V was shortened by 2 bases and J by 8 bases, with 18 bases between the two germline ends. This CDR3 is 16 amino acids long.

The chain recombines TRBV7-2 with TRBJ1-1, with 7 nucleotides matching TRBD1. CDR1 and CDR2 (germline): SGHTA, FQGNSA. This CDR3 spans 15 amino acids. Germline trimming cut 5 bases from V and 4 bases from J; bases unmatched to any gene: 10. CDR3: CASSARGAGFTEAFF. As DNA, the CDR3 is TGTGCCAGCAGCGCCAGGGGGGCTGGTTTCACTGAAGCTTTCTTT.

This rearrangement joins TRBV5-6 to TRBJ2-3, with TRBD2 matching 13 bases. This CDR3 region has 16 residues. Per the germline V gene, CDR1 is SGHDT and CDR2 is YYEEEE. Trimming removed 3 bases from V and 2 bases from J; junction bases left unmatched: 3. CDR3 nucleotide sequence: TGTGCCAGCAGCTCGGGACTAGCGGGGTTCACAGATACGCAGTATTTT. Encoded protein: CASSSGLAGFTDTQYF. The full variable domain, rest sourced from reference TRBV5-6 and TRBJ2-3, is DAGVTQSPTHLIKTRGQQVTLRCSPKSGHDTVSWYQQALGQGPQFIFQYYEEEERQRGNFPDRFSGHQFPNYSSELNVNALLLGDSALYLCASSSGLAGFTDTQYFGPGTRLTVL.

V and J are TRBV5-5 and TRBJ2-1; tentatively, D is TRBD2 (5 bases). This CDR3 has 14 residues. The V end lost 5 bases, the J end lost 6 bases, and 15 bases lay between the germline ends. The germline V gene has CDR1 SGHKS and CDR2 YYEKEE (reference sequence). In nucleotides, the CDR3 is TGTGCCAGCAGGTATGGGTCAACTAGCAATGAGCAGTTCTTC. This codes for CASRYGSTSNEQFF.

CDR3 nucleotides: TGTGCCAGTAGTATCTATGGAGGAGTTGAGCAGTTCTTC. It translates to CASSIYGGVEQFF. The genes are TRBV19 and TRBJ2-1; a weak D match, TRBD2 (5 bases). The CDR3 spans 13 residues. V lost 3 bases and J lost 9, with 12 bases in between. The germline gives CDR1 LNHDA, CDR2 SQIVND (reference sequence).

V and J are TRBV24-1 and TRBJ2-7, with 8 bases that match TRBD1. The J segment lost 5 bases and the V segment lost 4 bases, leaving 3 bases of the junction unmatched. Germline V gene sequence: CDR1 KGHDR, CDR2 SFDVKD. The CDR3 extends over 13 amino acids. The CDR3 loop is CATSDLDRDEQYF. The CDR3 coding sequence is TGTGCCACCAGTGACTTGGACAGGGACGAGCAGTACTTC.

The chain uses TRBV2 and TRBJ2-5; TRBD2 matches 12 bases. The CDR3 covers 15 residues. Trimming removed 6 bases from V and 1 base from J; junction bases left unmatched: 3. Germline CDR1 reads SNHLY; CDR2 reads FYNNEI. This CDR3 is CASRASGGAQETQYF. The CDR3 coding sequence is TGTGCCAGCAGAGCTAGCGGGGGGGCCCAAGAGACCCAGTACTTC.

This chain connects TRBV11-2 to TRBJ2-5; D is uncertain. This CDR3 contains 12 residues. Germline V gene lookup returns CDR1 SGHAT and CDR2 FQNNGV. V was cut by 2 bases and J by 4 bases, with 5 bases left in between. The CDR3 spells CASSLLGETQYF. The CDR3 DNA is TGTGCCAGCAGCTTACTAGGAGAGACCCAGTACTTC.

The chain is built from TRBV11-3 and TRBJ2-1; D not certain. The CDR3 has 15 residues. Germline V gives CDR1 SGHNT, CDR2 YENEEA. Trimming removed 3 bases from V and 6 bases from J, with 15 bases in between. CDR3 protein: CASSFETSRPNEQFF. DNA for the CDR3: TGTGCCAGCAGCTTCGAAACCTCGAGGCCCAATGAGCAGTTCTTC.

The CDR3 DNA reads TGTGCCAGCAGCCAACAGGGAAATTCACCCCTCCACTTT. This gives the protein CASSQQGNSPLHF. The gene calls are TRBV11-1 and TRBJ1-6; D might be TRBD1 (6 bases). Trimming pared 5 bases from V and 7 bases from J, leaving 9 bases between. Germline-derived CDR1 and CDR2 are SGHAT and FQDESV (reference sequence). This CDR3 contains 13 residues.